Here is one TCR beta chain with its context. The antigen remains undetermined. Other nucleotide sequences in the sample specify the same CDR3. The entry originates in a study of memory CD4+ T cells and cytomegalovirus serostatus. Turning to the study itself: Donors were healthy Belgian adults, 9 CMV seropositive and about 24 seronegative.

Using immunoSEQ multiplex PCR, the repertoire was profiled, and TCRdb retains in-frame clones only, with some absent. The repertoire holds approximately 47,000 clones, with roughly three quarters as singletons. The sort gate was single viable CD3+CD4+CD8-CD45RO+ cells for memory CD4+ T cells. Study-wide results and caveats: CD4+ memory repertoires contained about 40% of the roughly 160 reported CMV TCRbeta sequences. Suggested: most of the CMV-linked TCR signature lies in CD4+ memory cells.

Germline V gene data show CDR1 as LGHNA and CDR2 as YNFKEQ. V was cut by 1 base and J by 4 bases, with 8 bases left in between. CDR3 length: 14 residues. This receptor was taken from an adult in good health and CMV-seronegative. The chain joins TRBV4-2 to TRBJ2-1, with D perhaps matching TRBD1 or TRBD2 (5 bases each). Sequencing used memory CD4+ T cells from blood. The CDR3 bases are TGTGCCAGCAGCCAAGCGGGGCTTTACAATGAGCAGTTCTTC. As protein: CASSQAGLYNEQFF.